The 30 T cell receptor beta chains given below trace back to one sample, sequenced in a study of cytomegalovirus exposure and HLA in healthy donors. The PCR made use of 60 Vbeta and 13 Jbeta primers. Libraries were prepared by immunoSEQ multiplex PCR; TCRdb keeps only in-frame clonotypes and omits some of them. The sample carries 95,000 to 100,000 clones, less than 80% recorded once. Sequencing was performed on PBMCs. The receptor source for this set is a man in his forties in good health and CMV-seronegative.

A few counts support this clone. This chain joins TRBV28 and TRBJ2-7, with 11 bases identical to TRBD2. The CDR3 spans 14 residues. Germline V gene lookup returns CDR1 MDHEN and CDR2 SYDVKM. Germline trimming cut 5 bases from V and 6 bases from J; bases unmatched to any gene: 6. The CDR3 DNA reads TGTGCCAGCAGTCAGACTAGCGGGACGGGCGAGCAGTACTTC. Its translation is CASSQTSGTGEQYF.

The V and J genes are TRBV7-9 and TRBJ1-2; D is ambiguous. Per the germline V gene, CDR1 is SEHNR and CDR2 is FQNEAQ (reference sequence). V lost 4 bases and J 8 bases, leaving 14 bases between the germline ends. The CDR3 loop spans 13 amino acids. The CDR3 protein is CASSYETGEGYTF. CDR3 sequence (DNA): TGTGCCAGCAGCTATGAAACGGGAGAGGGCTACACCTTC.

Here the CDR3 reads CASSFSSDRQETQYF. The CDR3 DNA reads as TGTGCCAGCAGCTTCTCATCCGACAGGCAAGAGACCCAGTACTTC. The V call is TRBV7-2, the J call TRBJ2-5, with a weak D call TRBD1 (6 bases). V lost 3 bases and J lost 2, with 13 bases in between. CDR3 length equals 15 residues. From germline, CDR1 is SGHTA and CDR2 FQGNSA.

V and J are TRBV6-4 and TRBJ1-2; D is unclear. The V end lost 10 bases, the J end lost 6 bases, and 12 bases lay between the germline ends. The CDR3 runs to 11 residues. The germline V gene encodes CDR1 MRHNA and CDR2 SNTAGT. This CDR3 reads CATSRGNGYTF. The DNA of the CDR3 is TGTGCCACCAGCAGAGGTAATGGCTACACCTTC.

This chain uses TRBV20-1 with TRBJ1-1, with TRBD1 as a possible D gene (5 bases). CDR1 and CDR2 (germline): DFQATT, SNEGSKA (reference sequence). The V end lost 6 bases, the J end lost 8 bases, and 13 bases lay between the germline ends. The CDR3 has 11 residues. As DNA, the CDR3 is TGCAGTGCAGTACAGGAGACGGAAGCTTTCTTT. Its protein product is CSAVQETEAFF.

The CDR3 sequence is CASSVTATNTGELFF. The CDR3 nucleotides are TGTGCCAGCAGTGTAACAGCAACGAACACCGGGGAGCTGTTTTTT. V is TRBV2 and J is TRBJ2-2; D unresolved. This CDR3 contains 15 residues. Germline-derived CDR1 and CDR2 are SNHLY and FYNNEI. Trimming cost V 4 bases and J 0 bases, with 9 bases left between them.

V usage is TRBV29-1 and J usage is TRBJ1-1; tentative D call: TRBD1 (6 bases). From germline, CDR1 is SQVTM and CDR2 ANQGSEA. Trimming removed 4 bases from V and 8 bases from J, with 8 bases in between. This CDR3 comprises 10 residues. For the CDR3, the DNA is TGCAGCGTTGCGGACAGCGAAGCTTTCTTT. Amino acids: CSVADSEAFF.

This rearrangement joins TRBV7-2 to TRBJ2-5, with D perhaps matching TRBD2 (6 bases). Germline V gene sequence: CDR1 SGHTA, CDR2 FQGNSA. CDR3 length: 14 amino acids. Trimming left V 5 bases short and J 1 base short, with 11 bases between. The CDR3 region has the DNA TGTGCCAGCAGCCGCGGGGCGGGCCAAGAGACCCAGTACTTC. Amino acid sequence: CASSRGAGQETQYF.

This clone was detected once. The V and J genes are TRBV27 and TRBJ2-4; TRBD1 agrees at 10 bases. In germline, CDR1 is MNHEY, CDR2 SMNVEV (reference sequence). V lost 6 bases, J lost 0 bases, and 11 bases stayed unmatched. The CDR3 runs 18 residues. CDR3 nucleotide sequence: TGTGCCAGCAGGCGACAGGGGGCTGGTATCGTAGCCAAAAACATTCAGTACTTC. This encodes CASRRQGAGIVAKNIQYF.

The CDR3 bases are TGTGCCAGCAGCTCGACTCCAACAGGGATTGGAAACACCATATATTTT. This gives the protein CASSSTPTGIGNTIYF. The chain carries TRBV7-9 and TRBJ1-3; D might be TRBD1 (6 bases). V was clipped by 4 bases and J by 3 bases, with 16 bases between them. This CDR3 is built from 16 residues. Per the germline V gene, CDR1 is SEHNR and CDR2 is FQNEAQ (reference sequence).

Written as DNA, the CDR3 is TGTGCCAGCAGTTATCTAGCGTCCCGAGGGGATGAGCAGTTCTTC. Protein product: CASSYLASRGDEQFF. The chain carries TRBV6-5 and TRBJ2-1; maybe TRBD2 (6 bases). Germline values: CDR1 MNHEY, CDR2 SVGAGI. Trimming shortened V by 3 bases and J by 8 bases, and 17 bases separated the two germline ends. There are 15 residues in the CDR3.

This clone has a handful of counts. This chain connects TRBV5-1 to TRBJ2-4, with D perhaps TRBD1 (5 bases). The CDR3 length is 16 residues. The germline V and J ends were trimmed by 1 base and 6 bases, with 17 bases remaining between them. Germline V gene lookup returns CDR1 SGHRS and CDR2 YFSETQ. CDR3 nucleotides: TGCGCCAGCAGCTTGCTTGAAGGGGCCACTGTAAACATTCAGTACTTC. It translates to CASSLLEGATVNIQYF. Looking up the rest from reference TRBV5-1 and TRBJ2-4 gives the full variable domain: KAGVTQTPRYLIKTRGQQVTLSCSPISGHRSVSWYQQTPGQGLQFLFEYFSETQRNKGNFPGRFSGRQFSNSRSEMNVSTLELGDSALYLCASSLLEGATVNIQYFGAGTRLSVL.

The rearrangement links TRBV10-3 to TRBJ2-1; a possible D gene is TRBD1 (5 bases). Deletions cut 0 bases from V and 4 bases from J, with 19 bases between. Germline CDR1 and CDR2: ENHRY and SYGVKD. The CDR3 consists of 18 residues. The CDR3 coding sequence is TGTGCCATCAGTGAGTCCGAGTCTTATCCTGGGGCTTACAATGAGCAGTTCTTC. Translating it yields CAISESESYPGAYNEQFF.

CDR3 bases: TGTGCCAGCACCGGGTGGACCCAGTACTTC. It specifies CASTGWTQYF. The chain carries TRBV2 and TRBJ2-5; D is uncertain. The CDR3 contains 10 residues. Germline CDR1 and CDR2: SNHLY and FYNNEI. V dropped 7 bases and J dropped 7 bases, with 7 bases sitting between them.

V gene TRBV30 combines with J gene TRBJ1-3; D unresolved. CDR1 and CDR2 from the germline V gene are GTSNPN and SVGIG (reference sequence). This CDR3 is 13 amino acids long. V lost 2 bases, J lost 4 bases, and 9 bases lay in between. The DNA of the CDR3 is TGTGCCTGGAGTACCGGAGCCGGAAACACCATATATTTT. Translation gives CAWSTGAGNTIYF.

V is TRBV6-1 and J is TRBJ2-7; 7 bases are a match to TRBD1. There are 14 residues in the CDR3. V shed 5 bases, J shed 7 bases, and the junction held 11 bases outside the gene matches. Germline V gene lookup returns CDR1 MNHNS and CDR2 SASEGT. The DNA of the CDR3 is TGTGCCAGCAGTAAACCGGGACAGAGGATGGAGCAGTACTTC. Translated, it gives CASSKPGQRMEQYF.

The chain uses TRBV4-1 and TRBJ2-7; tentative D call: TRBD1 (6 bases). V was shortened by 3 bases and J by 5 bases, with 14 bases between the two germline ends. In germline, CDR1 is MGHRA, CDR2 YSYEKL. The length of the CDR3 is 14 residues. CDR3 protein: CASSHDRLKHEQYF. DNA of the CDR3: TGCGCCAGCAGCCACGACAGGTTAAAGCACGAGCAGTACTTC.

The V call is TRBV5-6, the J call TRBJ1-6; tentatively, D is TRBD1 (6 bases). CDR1 is SGHDT, CDR2 YYEEEE, per germline. V lost 6 bases to trimming and J lost 8 bases, with 15 bases between them. The CDR3 extends over 14 amino acids. The CDR3 reads CASTRTGSYSPLHF. The CDR3, as DNA: TGTGCCAGCACCCGAACAGGGAGCTATTCACCCCTCCACTTT.

This clone has just one count. The germline gene is not matched at one end of the junction; a read error may be the cause. The rearrangement links TRBV7-9 to TRBJ1-5; TRBD1 matches 7 bases. CDR3 length: 14 amino acids. Germline values: CDR1 SEHNR, CDR2 FQNEAQ (reference sequence). DNA for the CDR3: TGTTCCAGCAGCTTCCCGGGACAGAATCAGCCCCAGCATTTT. Amino acids: CSSSFPGQNQPQHF.

The chain uses TRBV10-3 and TRBJ2-5; D possibly corresponds to TRBD2 (5 bases). Per germline, CDR1 ENHRY and CDR2 SYGVKD. The CDR3 is made up of 13 amino acids. Trimming shortened V by 6 bases and J by 5 bases, and 13 bases separated the two germline ends. CDR3 residues: CAIRDSLKETQYF. The CDR3 DNA sequence: TGTGCCATCAGGGACTCGTTGAAGGAGACCCAGTACTTC.

V gene TRBV10-3 combines with J gene TRBJ2-3, with D possibly being TRBD1 (5 bases). CDR1 is ENHRY, CDR2 SYGVKD, per germline. Trimming pared 3 bases from V and 2 bases from J, leaving 15 bases between. The CDR3 is made up of 16 amino acids. This chain's CDR3 is CAISDPGQGFTDTQYF. The CDR3 DNA reads TGTGCCATCAGTGATCCTGGCCAGGGTTTCACAGATACGCAGTATTTT.

The chain employs TRBV5-6 and TRBJ2-3; the match to TRBD2 covers 7 bases. V dropped 0 bases and J dropped 2; count of bases not matched to a gene: 3. Germline V gene data show CDR1 as SGHDT and CDR2 as YYEEEE. This CDR3 is 15 amino acids long. Here the CDR3 DNA reads TGTGCCAGCAGCTTGGTACTAGCGAACACAGATACGCAGTATTTT. Its translation: CASSLVLANTDTQYF.

V gene TRBV5-1 combines with J gene TRBJ1-2; possibly TRBD1 for D (6 bases). The V end was cut by 2 bases, the J end by 4 bases, with 12 bases between. Germline assignment: CDR1 SGHRS and CDR2 YFSETQ. The CDR3 loop spans 14 amino acids. CDR3 nucleotides: TGCGCCAGCAGCTTTTTACAGGGTGGCTATGGCTACACCTTC. Translating it yields CASSFLQGGYGYTF. The entire variable domain, with the rest obtained from reference TRBV5-1 and TRBJ1-2, is as follows: KAGVTQTPRYLIKTRGQQVTLSCSPISGHRSVSWYQQTPGQGLQFLFEYFSETQRNKGNFPGRFSGRQFSNSRSEMNVSTLELGDSALYLCASSFLQGGYGYTFGSGTRLTVV.

CDR3 in amino acids: CASSLDPFSPLHF. Written as DNA, the CDR3 is TGTGCCAGCAGCTTAGATCCGTTTTCACCCCTCCACTTT. The rearrangement joins TRBV7-6 to TRBJ1-6; D uncertain. There are 13 residues in the CDR3. Germline lookup yields CDR1 SGHVS and CDR2 FNYEAQ. The V and J ends lost 1 base and 9 bases respectively, with 7 bases between them.

This clone occurred a few times. This chain links TRBV28 with TRBJ2-7; TRBD1 matches 7 bases. Germline trimming cut 6 bases from V and 6 bases from J; bases unmatched to any gene: 11. Germline CDR1 reads MDHEN; CDR2 reads SYDVKM. The length of the CDR3 is 14 residues. As DNA, the CDR3 is TGTGCCAGCAGGCGACAGGGTTGGTCAGGCGAGCAGTACTTC. Translating gives CASRRQGWSGEQYF.

This chain's CDR3 is CASSELALWDEQFF. DNA for the CDR3: TGTGCCAGCAGTGAATTAGCCCTCTGGGATGAGCAGTTCTTC. V and J are TRBV25-1 and TRBJ2-1, with no clear D. CDR3 length: 14 residues. V was clipped by 1 base and J by 8 bases, with 12 bases between them. Germline-derived CDR1 and CDR2 are MGHDK and SYGVNS. Complete variable domain (other parts from reference TRBV25-1 and TRBJ2-1): EADIYQTPRYLVIGTGKKITLECSQTMGHDKMYWYQQDPGMELHLIHYSYGVNSTEKGDLSSESTVSRIRTEHFPLTLESARPSHTSQYLCASSELALWDEQFFGPGTRLTVL.

The V gene is TRBV30, the J gene TRBJ2-1; 8 bases match TRBD2. V was clipped by 8 bases and J by 3 bases; unmatched bases: 6. The germline gives CDR1 GTSNPN, CDR2 SVGIG (reference sequence). CDR3 length equals 13 residues. For the CDR3, the DNA is TGTGCCGGCACTAGCGGTAACTACAATGAGCAGTTCTTC. It codes for CAGTSGNYNEQFF.

The CDR3 region is CAIRGVDLDTQYF. For the CDR3, the DNA is TGTGCCATTCGCGGAGTAGACTTGGATACGCAGTATTTT. The rearrangement uses TRBV10-3 and TRBJ2-3; the D is unclear. V lost 9 bases, J lost 6 bases, and 16 bases lay in between. This CDR3 has 13 amino acids. CDR1 and CDR2 from the germline V gene are ENHRY and SYGVKD.

This chain uses TRBV28 with TRBJ1-6; no firm D call. This CDR3 is built from 15 residues. CDR1 MDHEN and CDR2 SYDVKM come from the germline V gene. Trimming took 6 bases from V and 2 from J, leaving 11 bases between them. The CDR3 DNA sequence: TGTGCCAGCAGATTCACGGAGACCTATAATTCACCCCTCCACTTT. It is translated as CASRFTETYNSPLHF.

The chain joins TRBV25-1 to TRBJ2-7, with D possibly TRBD1 on 6 matching bases. CDR3 length equals 17 residues. The ends were cut back, 1 base at V and 3 bases at J, with 19 bases in the middle. Looked up from germline, CDR1 is MGHDK and CDR2 is SYGVNS. The CDR3 DNA reads TGTGCCAGCAGTGAATCTCTCGGAACAGGGCCCCTCTACGAGCAGTACTTC. Translated: CASSESLGTGPLYEQYF.